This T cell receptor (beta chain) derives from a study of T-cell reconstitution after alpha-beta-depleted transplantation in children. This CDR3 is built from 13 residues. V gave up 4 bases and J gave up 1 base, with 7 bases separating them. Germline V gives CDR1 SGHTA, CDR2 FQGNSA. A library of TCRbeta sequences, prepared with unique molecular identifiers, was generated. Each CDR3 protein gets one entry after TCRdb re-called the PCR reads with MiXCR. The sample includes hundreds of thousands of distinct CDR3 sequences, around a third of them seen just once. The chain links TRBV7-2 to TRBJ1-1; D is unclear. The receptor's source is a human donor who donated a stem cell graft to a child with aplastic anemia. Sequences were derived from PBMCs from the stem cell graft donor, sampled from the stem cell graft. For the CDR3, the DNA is TGTGCCAGCAGCTCGATAACGAACACTGAAGCTTTCTTT. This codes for CASSSITNTEAFF. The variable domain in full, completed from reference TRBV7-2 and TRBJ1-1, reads GAGVSQSPSNKVTEKGKDVELRCDPISGHTALYWYRQSLGQGLEFLIYFQGNSAPDKSGLPSDRFSAERTGGSVSTLTIQRTQQEDSAVYLCASSSITNTEAFFGQGTRLTVV.